One sample yielded the 11 T cell receptor beta chains listed below, sequenced in a study of regulatory T cells in long-lasting Graves disease. According to the study, TCR beta libraries were built with iRepertoire HTBI primers and CDR3-region Arm-PCR. One entry per CDR3 protein results from TCRdb running MiXCR on the multiplex PCR reads. The sample carries just over 600,000 distinct CDR3 sequences, around 17% recorded once. Time point described: newly diagnosed GD, antithyroid drugs for less than 3 months. PBMCs provided the RNA from which the TCR library was made. The same specimen was also included in a second study, on T cells in Graves' hyperthyroidism and ophthalmopathy.

This sample comprised peripheral blood mononuclear cells (PBMCs), obtained at new diagnosis, from a patient treated with antithyroid drugs. These receptors were taken from a woman aged 25 to 39 with Graves disease.

This clonotype was observed many times. V is TRBV6-1 and J is TRBJ2-3; D not resolved. The CDR3 sequence is 17 residues long. Trimming took off 7 bases at V and 0 bases at J, with 20 bases between the two ends. Germline lookup yields CDR1 MNHNS and CDR2 SASEGT. CDR3 DNA: TGTGCCAGCATTGCCCCGGGTGACCCGCAGAGCACAGATACGCAGTATTTT. Encoded protein: CASIAPGDPQSTDTQYF.

The chain links TRBV5-1 to TRBJ1-1, with D unresolved. Germline V gene lookup returns CDR1 SGHRS and CDR2 YFSETQ. There are 14 residues in the CDR3. V was cut by 0 bases and J by 7 bases, with 13 bases left in between. The CDR3, as DNA: TGCGCCAGCAGCTTGGACCTACCGAAAGTTGAAGCTTTCTTT. Its translation: CASSLDLPKVEAFF. The whole variable domain, filled in from reference TRBV5-1 and TRBJ1-1, reads KAGVTQTPRYLIKTRGQQVTLSCSPISGHRSVSWYQQTPGQGLQFLFEYFSETQRNKGNFPGRFSGRQFSNSRSEMNVSTLELGDSALYLCASSLDLPKVEAFFGQGTRLTVV.

This clonotype showed up many times. The chain recombines TRBV2 with TRBJ2-5, with D tentatively TRBD1 (5 bases). V lost 10 bases to trimming and J lost 1 base, with 16 bases between them. The CDR3 totals 14 residues. Germline V gene data show CDR1 as SNHLY and CDR2 as FYNNEI. The CDR3 loop is CATQWTKSQETQYF. Here the CDR3 DNA reads TGTGCCACCCAATGGACAAAGTCCCAAGAGACCCAGTACTTC.

This clonotype occurred many times. The gene calls are TRBV12-3 or TRBV12-4 and TRBJ1-5, with a possible D match to TRBD1 (5 bases). This CDR3 spans 19 amino acids. V was pared by 2 bases and J by 1 base, with 21 bases between. The CDR3 bases are TGTGCCAGCAGTTTACGTCCTTTTTTAGGGCAGGGCAGCAATCAGCCCCAGCATTTT. It codes for CASSLRPFLGQGSNQPQHF.

This clonotype was counted at least ten times. The chain combines TRBV27 with TRBJ1-5, with no clear D. CDR3 length equals 14 residues. Germline V CDR1 and CDR2: MNHEY, SMNVEV (reference sequence). Trimming took off 5 bases at V and 0 bases at J, with 8 bases between the two ends. CDR3 DNA sequence: TGTGCCAGCAGTCCCAATCTTAGCAATCAGCCCCAGCATTTT. This codes for CASSPNLSNQPQHF.

This clonotype was recorded at least ten times. This rearrangement joins TRBV7-9 to TRBJ2-3; D remains unclear. This CDR3 contains 14 residues. Germline CDR1 is SEHNR and CDR2 is FQNEAQ (reference sequence). V lost 7 bases, J lost 0 bases, and 11 bases lay in between. Here the CDR3 reads CASTQALSTDTQYF. As DNA, the CDR3 is TGTGCCAGCACCCAGGCACTCAGCACAGATACGCAGTATTTT.

This clonotype turned up a few times. At one boundary the junction diverges from the germline segment, which might be a read error. The chain uses TRBV7-9 and TRBJ1-6; the D is unclear. The CDR3 has 14 residues. Germline assignment: CDR1 SEHNR and CDR2 FQNEAQ (reference sequence). The CDR3 sequence: CASSNDGYISPLHF. The CDR3 nucleotides read TGTGCCAGCAGCAATGACGGTTATATTTCACCCCTCCACTTT.

V is TRBV24-1 and J is TRBJ1-2, with D possibly TRBD1 on 5 matching bases. Trimming stripped 6 bases from V and 2 bases from J, with 15 bases between. CDR3 length equals 15 residues. CDR1 and CDR2 (germline): KGHDR, SFDVKD. The CDR3 reads CATSSWVGGNYGYTF. The CDR3 nucleotides are TGTGCCACCAGTAGTTGGGTTGGGGGAAACTATGGCTACACCTTC.

V gene TRBV15 combines with J gene TRBJ2-5; D call uncertain. CDR3 length: 11 residues. Trimming pared 4 bases from V and 5 bases from J, leaving 5 bases between. Germline V gives CDR1 LNHNV, CDR2 YYDKDF (reference sequence). The CDR3 loop is CATSTWETQYF. The CDR3 nucleotides read TGTGCCACCAGCACATGGGAGACCCAGTACTTC.

The rearrangement joins TRBV3-1 to TRBJ2-5; D call uncertain. Germline V CDR1 and CDR2: LGHDT, YNNKEL (reference sequence). V was clipped by 0 bases and J by 6 bases, with 5 bases between them. CDR3 length: 12 residues. CDR3 region: CASSQDRKTQYF. In DNA, the CDR3 is TGTGCCAGCAGCCAAGATAGGAAGACCCAGTACTTC.

This clonotype was observed many times. This chain joins TRBV6-1 and TRBJ2-7, with 10 positions matching TRBD2. This CDR3 has 16 amino acids. V shed 3 bases and J 3 bases; nucleotides not matched to a gene: 8. CDR1 is MNHNS and CDR2 is SASEGT in the germline V gene. The CDR3 is CASSDREASGSYEQYF. The CDR3 DNA follows: TGTGCCAGCAGTGATCGGGAAGCTAGCGGGAGCTACGAGCAGTACTTC.